These 11 T cell receptor beta chains share one sample of origin, sequenced in a study of T cells in Graves' hyperthyroidism and ophthalmopathy. The source material, RNA transcripts, was used to amplify TCR beta CDR3 regions. Carried out on the TCR CDR3, a first-round RT-PCR used the HTBI primer set. TCRdb used MiXCR to reprocess the multiplex PCR reads, holding one entry per CDR3 protein. The profile shows 300,000 to 450,000 distinct CDR3 sequences, 13% of them singletons. Sequencing was carried out using blood. Receptors originate from a woman in her late teens or twenties with Graves' hyperthyroidism.

This clonotype was observed at least ten times. The V call is TRBV28, the J call TRBJ2-7; no reliable D call. The V end lost 7 bases, the J end lost 3 bases, and 19 bases lay between the germline ends. From germline, CDR1 is MDHEN and CDR2 SYDVKM. The CDR3 is made up of 15 amino acids. CDR3 DNA: TGTGCCAGCAAGGGCGGACCTGCCTCACTCTACGAGCAGTACTTC. Its protein is CASKGGPASLYEQYF.

At least ten counts were recorded for this clonotype. This chain links TRBV7-2 with TRBJ2-1, with D perhaps assigned TRBD1 or TRBD2 (5 bases each). V was trimmed by 6 bases and J by 0 bases, leaving 15 bases between them. CDR3 size: 16 residues. Germline assignment: CDR1 SGHTA and CDR2 FQGNSA. This CDR3 reads CASSPGTQSSYNEQFF. The CDR3 DNA is TGTGCCAGCAGTCCCGGGACCCAGAGCTCCTACAATGAGCAGTTCTTC.

This chain links TRBV24-1 with TRBJ2-1, with D perhaps matching TRBD1 (5 bases). Germline CDR1 reads KGHDR; CDR2 reads SFDVKD. This CDR3 is built from 12 residues. V was shortened by 7 bases and J by 7 bases, with 10 bases between the two germline ends. The CDR3 DNA follows: TGTGCCACCAGCCCGACAGAAAATGAGCAGTTCTTC. As protein: CATSPTENEQFF.

This clonotype was found many times. CDR3 residues: CASRWRQGFTDTQYF. The CDR3 DNA reads as TGTGCCAGCCGTTGGCGACAGGGATTCACAGATACGCAGTATTTT. V usage is TRBV13 and J usage is TRBJ2-3; 7 bases map to TRBD1. V lost 8 bases and J lost 2; bases outside the gene matches: 10. The CDR3 runs 15 residues. Per germline, CDR1 PRHDT and CDR2 FYEKMQ (reference sequence).

The chain is built from TRBV28 and TRBJ2-3, with 11 bases identical to TRBD2. The CDR3 sequence is 15 residues long. With 4 bases clipped from V and 6 bases from J, the junction kept 6 bases outside the gene matches. Germline-derived CDR1 and CDR2 are MDHEN and SYDVKM. The CDR3 here is CASSSLLAGDDTQYF. The CDR3 nucleotides are TGTGCCAGCAGTTCCCTACTAGCGGGAGATGATACGCAGTATTTT.

Many counts were recorded for this clonotype. The chain employs TRBV7-3 and TRBJ2-3; TRBD1 aligns across 9 bases. From germline, CDR1 is SGHTA and CDR2 FQGTGA. V lost 5 bases, J lost 0 bases, and 3 bases stayed unmatched. The CDR3 covers 15 residues. Written as DNA, the CDR3 is TGTGCCAGCAGCGCTGGGACAGGGAGCACAGATACGCAGTATTTT. It translates to CASSAGTGSTDTQYF.

A word on this clonotype: At one boundary the junction diverges from the germline segment, which might be a read error. This sequence joins TRBV9 and TRBJ2-7, with 9 positions matching TRBD2. The germline CDR1 and CDR2 sequences are SGDLS and YYNGEE. CDR3 length: 15 residues. In nucleotides, the CDR3 is TGTGCCAGCGGCGTCGGACTAGCGAACTCCTACGAGCAGTACTTC. Residues: CASGVGLANSYEQYF.

This clonotype was seen a handful of times. The chain has TRBV7-2 and TRBJ1-1; no definite D call. Germline CDR1 SGHTA, CDR2 FQGNSA. The CDR3 has 15 amino acids. The V end lost 2 bases, the J end lost 0 bases, and 10 bases lay between the germline ends. CDR3 sequence (DNA): TGTGCCAGCAGCTTATATCCGGGAATGAACACTGAAGCTTTCTTT. This gives the protein CASSLYPGMNTEAFF.

This clonotype was observed a single time. The chain is built from TRBV4-1 and TRBJ2-1, with 9 bases that match TRBD2. Germline V gene data show CDR1 as MGHRA and CDR2 as YSYEKL. The CDR3 length is 17 residues. V lost 4 bases to trimming and J lost 5 bases; unmatched junction nucleotides: 12. CDR3 loop: CASSPTPGGRGNNEQFF. For the CDR3, the DNA is TGCGCCAGCAGCCCGACACCTGGCGGGAGGGGGAACAATGAGCAGTTCTTC.

This clonotype was seen a few times. This chain connects TRBV4-1 to TRBJ1-5, with unresolved D. This CDR3 is 16 amino acids long. Per the germline V gene, CDR1 is MGHRA and CDR2 is YSYEKL. V shed 0 bases and J shed 4 bases, with 13 bases lying between them. CDR3 region: CASSQDETILNQPQHF. CDR3 nucleotides: TGCGCCAGCAGCCAAGATGAGACCATCCTTAATCAGCCCCAGCATTTT.

This clonotype has ten or more counts. The V gene is TRBV27, the J gene TRBJ1-2; D unresolved. The V gene's germline CDR1 is MNHEY and CDR2 SMNVEV (reference sequence). The CDR3 extends over 16 amino acids. V lost 2 bases to trimming and J lost 4 bases, with 17 bases between them. The CDR3 loop reads CASSLNAAGQPYGYTF. The CDR3, as DNA: TGTGCCAGCAGTTTAAATGCGGCAGGCCAACCCTATGGCTACACCTTC.